Listed here are 9 T cell receptor beta chains from one sample, sequenced in a study of OX40 agonist ivuxolimab in advanced cancers. The library was produced with the immunoSEQ multiplex PCR assay. As stored in TCRdb, this immuneACCESS dataset retains in-frame rearrangements with V and J assigned. A fraction of the clones does not appear; measured against another copy, unresolved V genes explain less than half of the discrepancy, and the remainder lacks a known reason. Present in this sample are around 80,000 clones, under 90% of which were seen just once. The ten most abundant clones make up around 0.48% of the sample. Specimen: CD4+ or CD8+ T cells sorted from blood, collected in a trial of the OX40 agonist ivuxolimab. Source of these receptors: an adult with an advanced solid tumor such as melanoma, head and neck, liver or kidney cancer.

This clone appeared a few times. The chain employs TRBV19 and TRBJ1-1; TRBD1 matches 9 bases. J lost 2 bases, V lost 6 bases, and 13 bases had no gene match. Germline CDR1 LNHDA, CDR2 SQIVND (reference sequence). The CDR3 runs to 17 residues. CDR3 DNA: TGTGCCAGTAGAGTACAGGGGGCGTTGACCTCAAACACTGAAGCTTTCTTT. Encoded protein: CASRVQGALTSNTEAFF.

The chain couples TRBV7-6 to TRBJ2-7; 9 nucleotides match TRBD2. The CDR3 is 15 amino acids. V was pared by 2 bases and J by 4 bases, with 6 bases of the junction left unmatched. Germline CDR1 is SGHVS and CDR2 is FNYEAQ. The CDR3 DNA reads TGTGCCAGCAGCTTATCCCCTAGCGGGACATACGAGCAGTACTTC. This encodes CASSLSPSGTYEQYF. The whole variable domain, filled in from reference TRBV7-6 and TRBJ2-7, reads GAGVSQSPRYKVTKRGQDVALRCDPISGHVSLYWYRQALGQGPEFLTYFNYEAQQDKSGLPNDRFSAERPEGSISTLTIQRTEQRDSAMYRCASSLSPSGTYEQYFGPGTRLTVT.

V and J are TRBV5-1 and TRBJ2-1; 8 positions match TRBD2. The junction had 5 bases not matched to a gene; V was cut back by 7 bases and J by 2 bases. In germline, CDR1 is SGHRS, CDR2 YFSETQ. The CDR3 totals 14 residues. This chain's CDR3 is CASLGGAPYNEQFF. The CDR3 DNA is TGCGCCAGCCTCGGGGGGGCCCCCTACAATGAGCAGTTCTTC.

The chain carries TRBV5-6 and TRBJ2-7; TRBD1 agrees at 9 bases. V lost 2 bases to trimming and J lost 7 bases; unmatched junction nucleotides: 7. Germline V lookup: CDR1 SGHDT, CDR2 YYEEEE. CDR3 size: 14 residues. DNA of the CDR3: TGTGCCAGCAGCTTCTGGACAGGGGCTAGTGAGCAGTACTTC. Residues: CASSFWTGASEQYF.

The genes are TRBV2 and TRBJ1-5; unclear D gene. V lost 7 bases to trimming and J lost 0 bases, with 13 bases between them. Germline V gene sequence: CDR1 SNHLY, CDR2 FYNNEI. The length of the CDR3 is 15 residues. CDR3 sequence: CASKITQNSNQPQHF. DNA of the CDR3: TGTGCCAGCAAGATTACGCAAAATAGCAATCAGCCCCAGCATTTT.

For the CDR3, the DNA is TGTGCCAGCAGTACGACCGAGGGGTCCTACGAGCAGTACTTC. This sequence encodes CASSTTEGSYEQYF. The V and J genes are TRBV6-5 and TRBJ2-7; D might be TRBD1 or TRBD2, each matching 5 bases. V was pared by 5 bases and J by 1 base, with 12 bases between. In germline, CDR1 is MNHEY, CDR2 SVGAGI. The CDR3 is 14 residues long.

The CDR3 loop is CASSIDSPNYGYTF. In DNA form, the CDR3 reads TGTGCCAGTAGTATAGACTCACCTAACTATGGCTACACCTTC. This rearrangement joins TRBV19 to TRBJ1-2; no firm D call. Looked up from germline, CDR1 is LNHDA and CDR2 is SQIVND (reference sequence). The CDR3 has 14 residues. Trimming shortened V by 0 bases and J by 0 bases, and 5 bases separated the two germline ends.

The gene calls are TRBV7-8 and TRBJ2-5, with 9 bases that match TRBD2. Trimming at V came to 5 bases and at J to 5 bases, leaving 12 bases not matched to a gene. Germline lookup yields CDR1 SGHVS and CDR2 FQNEAQ. The CDR3 length is 16 residues. CDR3: CASSAPAGGPYETQYF. In nucleotides, the CDR3 is TGTGCCAGCAGCGCACCGGCGGGAGGGCCGTATGAGACCCAGTACTTC.

The gene calls are TRBV18 and TRBJ2-3, with D perhaps matching TRBD2 (6 bases). V lost 4 bases to trimming and J lost 3 bases, with 17 bases between them. The CDR3 extends over 16 amino acids. Per germline, CDR1 KGHSH and CDR2 LQKENI. The CDR3 DNA follows: TGTGCCAGCTCACTCGGGCGGGGCAGAGGAACAGATACGCAGTATTTT. Protein: CASSLGRGRGTDTQYF.